Presented here are 5 T cell receptor beta chains from one specimen sequenced in a study of blood T cell repertoires in COVID-19. Assay: immunoSEQ multiplex PCR; the TCRdb copy retains only in-frame clones and omits some. The sample holds roughly 30,000 clones; around 82% are singletons and the top ten take approximately 9.4%. Sample: peripheral blood. These receptors were taken from an older man with active COVID-19.

The chain combines TRBV6-6 with TRBJ2-6, with a tentative D call TRBD1 (5 bases). Germline CDR1 MNHNY, CDR2 SVGAGI (reference sequence). Trimming took 2 bases from V and 0 from J, leaving 8 bases between them. The CDR3 covers 16 residues. The CDR3 loop reads CASSYSRASGANVLTF. Written as DNA, the CDR3 is TGTGCCAGCAGTTACAGCAGGGCCTCTGGGGCCAACGTCCTGACTTTC.

The chain uses TRBV6-2 or TRBV6-3 and TRBJ2-3; D remains unclear. Germline V CDR1 and CDR2: MNHEY, SVGEGT. The V end lost 0 bases, the J end lost 1 base, and 8 bases lay between the germline ends. The CDR3 consists of 15 residues. The CDR3 reads CASSYSRIGTDTQYF. CDR3 sequence (DNA): TGTGCCAGCAGTTACTCGCGGATAGGCACAGATACGCAGTATTTT.

This clone showed up just once. V is TRBV28 and J is TRBJ2-7; 8 positions agree with TRBD2. The CDR3 runs 13 residues. With V trimmed by 9 bases and J by 3 bases, 7 bases remained unmatched. Germline values: CDR1 MDHEN, CDR2 SYDVKM. The DNA of the CDR3 is TGTGCCAGTTCCCGGGAGGGTATCTACGAGCAGTACTTC. It is translated as CASSREGIYEQYF.

The gene calls are TRBV5-8 and TRBJ2-5; TRBD1 aligns across 11 bases. V lost 7 bases and J lost 14; bases outside the gene matches: 19. CDR1 is SGHTS, CDR2 YDEGEE, per germline. CDR3 length: 15 amino acids. The CDR3 DNA reads TGTGCCAGCCAAACGAGTCCGGACAGGGGGCCGAAGGGATACTTC. It yields the protein CASQTSPDRGPKGYF.

This clone was seen just once. The chain recombines TRBV29-1 with TRBJ2-1, with TRBD2 matching 15 bases. The CDR3 totals 16 residues. Germline V CDR1 and CDR2: SQVTM, ANQGSEA. Trimming cost V 7 bases and J 0 bases; bases outside gene matches: 4. The CDR3 spells CSAGTSGGSSYNEQFF. Here the CDR3 DNA reads TGCAGCGCCGGGACTAGCGGGGGGTCCTCCTACAATGAGCAGTTCTTC.